The clone carrying this T cell receptor beta chain was detected only a few times. What it binds is not known. Patients affected by ophthalmopathy presented a Clinical Activity Score of at least 3, a NOSPECS grade of at least 4, and disease duration below 3 months. This specimen comes from a study of T cells in Graves' hyperthyroidism and ophthalmopathy. Study-level results: Most clonotypes expanded in the thyroid (above 0.001) were also present in blood.

There were TCR beta CDR3 regions amplified from RNA transcripts. TCR CDR3 regions were first amplified by RT-PCR with HTBI primers. MiXCR, run by TCRdb on the multiplex PCR reads, gives a single entry per CDR3 protein. The repertoire has more than 300,000 distinct CDR3 sequences, approximately 17% of them found once; the top ten carry about 38%. CDR1 ENHRY and CDR2 SYGVKD come from the germline V gene. With V trimmed by 3 bases and J by 2 bases, 3 bases remained unmatched. The CDR3 runs to 14 residues. This rearrangement joins TRBV10-3 to TRBJ2-5; the match to TRBD2 covers 7 bases. This sequence originates from a man aged 18 to 29 with Graves' ophthalmopathy. Material: blood. In DNA, the CDR3 is TGTGCCATCAGTGATTTTAGCGGGCAAGAGACCCAGTACTTC. Translation gives CAISDFSGQETQYF.